One sample yielded the 6 T cell receptor beta chains listed below, sequenced in a study of blood T cell repertoires in COVID-19. Produced via immunoSEQ multiplex PCR; TCRdb's table is partial and in-frame only. Here the sample spans about 210,000 clones, 85% to 90% being singletons. The sample consisted of peripheral blood. Source of these receptors: a man aged 55 to 70 who had recovered from COVID-19.

This clone has more than one count but fewer than ten. The rearrangement joins TRBV3-1 (or the pseudogene TRBV3-2) to TRBJ1-2; tentative D call: TRBD1 (6 bases). Germline V gene data show CDR1 as LGHDT and CDR2 as YNNKEL (reference sequence). Trimming took off 1 base at V and 7 bases at J, with 13 bases between the two ends. The CDR3 totals 14 residues. The CDR3 here is CASSQVRGGGGYTF. The CDR3 region has the DNA TGTGCCAGCAGCCAAGTCCGGGGAGGGGGTGGCTACACCTTC.

V is TRBV5-1 and J is TRBJ2-1; unclear D gene. V was clipped by 4 bases and J by 1 base, with 9 bases between them. Germline CDR1 and CDR2: SGHRS and YFSETQ. CDR3 length equals 14 residues. DNA for the CDR3: TGCGCCAGCAGCGTCCGGTATTCCTACAATGAGCAGTTCTTC. This codes for CASSVRYSYNEQFF.

The chain joins TRBV4-2 to TRBJ2-2; no reliable D call. Germline lookup yields CDR1 LGHNA and CDR2 YNFKEQ. V lost 3 bases and J lost 5, with 10 bases in between. The CDR3 covers 14 residues. The CDR3 is CASSQALRTGELFF. CDR3 nucleotide sequence: TGTGCCAGCAGCCAGGCCCTCCGAACCGGGGAGCTGTTTTTT.

This rearrangement joins TRBV2 to TRBJ1-1, with 7 bases aligning to TRBD1. V dropped 5 bases and J dropped 4; count of bases not matched to a gene: 10. The CDR3 sequence is 15 residues long. Per germline, CDR1 SNHLY and CDR2 FYNNEI. The CDR3 DNA follows: TGTGCCAGCAGTCCGAGCGACAGGGTTTTCACTGAAGCTTTCTTT. This encodes CASSPSDRVFTEAFF.

This chain links TRBV4-1 with TRBJ1-1; D is perhaps TRBD1 (6 bases). The CDR3 is made up of 13 amino acids. V was pared by 4 bases and J by 8 bases, with 14 bases between. Germline loops: CDR1 MGHRA, CDR2 YSYEKL. The CDR3 sequence is CASSPHQGYEAFF. In DNA form, the CDR3 reads TGCGCCAGCAGCCCTCACCAGGGGTACGAAGCTTTCTTT.

The V call is TRBV5-4, the J call TRBJ1-2; 7 nucleotides align to TRBD1. This CDR3 contains 14 residues. The V segment lost 4 bases and the J segment 1 base; nucleotides outside the gene matches: 4. In germline, CDR1 is SGHNT, CDR2 YYREEE (reference sequence). CDR3 nucleotides: TGTGCCAGCAGCAAAGGGACAGATAACTATGGCTACACCTTC. It yields the protein CASSKGTDNYGYTF.